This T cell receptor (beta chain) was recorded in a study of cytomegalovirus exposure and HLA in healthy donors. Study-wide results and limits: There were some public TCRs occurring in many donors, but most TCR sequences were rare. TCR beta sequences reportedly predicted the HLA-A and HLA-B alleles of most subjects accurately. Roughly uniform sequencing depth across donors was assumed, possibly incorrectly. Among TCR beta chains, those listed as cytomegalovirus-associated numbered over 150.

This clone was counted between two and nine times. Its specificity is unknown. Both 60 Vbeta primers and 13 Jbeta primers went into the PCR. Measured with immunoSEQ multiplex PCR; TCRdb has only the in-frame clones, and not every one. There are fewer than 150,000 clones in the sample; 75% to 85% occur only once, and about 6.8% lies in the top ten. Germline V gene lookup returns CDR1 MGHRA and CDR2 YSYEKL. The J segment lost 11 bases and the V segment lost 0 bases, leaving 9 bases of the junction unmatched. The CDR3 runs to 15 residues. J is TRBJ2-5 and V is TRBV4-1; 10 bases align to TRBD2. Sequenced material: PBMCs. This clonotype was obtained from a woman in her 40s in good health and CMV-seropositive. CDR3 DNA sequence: TGCGCCAGCAGCCAAGAAGCTAGCGGGAGTGGGGAGCAGTACTTC. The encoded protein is CASSQEASGSGEQYF.